Each of the 18 T cell receptor beta chains below was sequenced from the same sample in a study of identical twins. TCRdb reprocessed the 5' RACE reads via MiXCR and lists one record per CDR3 protein. In the table there are 600,000 to 700,000 distinct CDR3 sequences, less than 25% of which are singletons. The same sample was also used in a study of T cells expressing NK-cell markers.

Specimen: PBMCs. These receptors came from a woman younger than 35 in good health.

The V gene is TRBV6-5, the J gene TRBJ2-7; D is uncertain. This CDR3 is built from 14 residues. Trimming pared 4 bases from V and 0 bases from J, leaving 10 bases between. The germline CDR1 and CDR2 sequences are MNHEY and SVGAGI. The DNA for the CDR3 is TGTGCCAGCAGTTCCCCGGCGGACTCCTACGAGCAGTACTTC. Amino acid sequence: CASSSPADSYEQYF.

In this sample, this clonotype turned up a few times. This rearrangement joins TRBV6-4 to TRBJ2-1; 10 bases match TRBD1. Unmatched junction bases numbered 3, after V lost 2 bases and J lost 8 bases. CDR3 size: 14 residues. Germline V gene sequence: CDR1 MRHNA, CDR2 SNTAGT. CDR3 residues: CASSDGTGADEQFF. CDR3 DNA sequence: TGTGCCAGCAGTGACGGGACAGGGGCCGATGAGCAGTTCTTC.

The chain has TRBV5-1 and TRBJ2-7; the match to TRBD1 covers 8 bases. This CDR3 is built from 14 residues. V lost 3 bases, J lost 7 bases, and 9 bases stayed unmatched. From germline, CDR1 is SGHRS and CDR2 YFSETQ. The CDR3: CASSSGQGQLEQYF. In nucleotides, the CDR3 is TGCGCCAGCAGCTCAGGACAGGGCCAGCTTGAGCAGTACTTC. The full variable domain, rest sourced from reference TRBV5-1 and TRBJ2-7, is KAGVTQTPRYLIKTRGQQVTLSCSPISGHRSVSWYQQTPGQGLQFLFEYFSETQRNKGNFPGRFSGRQFSNSRSEMNVSTLELGDSALYLCASSSGQGQLEQYFGPGTRLTVT.

This clonotype was counted many times. The chain carries TRBV7-2 and TRBJ2-3, with D perhaps TRBD1 or TRBD2 (6 bases each). The CDR3 is 15 amino acids. V was shortened by 1 base and J by 0 bases, with 8 bases between the two germline ends. CDR1 is SGHTA and CDR2 is FQGNSA in the germline V gene. CDR3 protein: CASSLGGASTDTQYF. DNA for the CDR3: TGTGCCAGCAGCTTAGGGGGGGCTAGCACAGATACGCAGTATTTT.

The chain links TRBV7-8 to TRBJ2-2, with TRBD2 identical over 11 bases. The CDR3 spans 16 residues. After removal of 6 bases from V and 2 bases from J, the junction contained 5 bases not matched to a gene. The V gene's germline CDR1 is SGHVS and CDR2 FQNEAQ. CDR3 protein: CASRPGLAGNTGELFF. The CDR3 coding sequence is TGTGCCAGCAGACCAGGACTAGCGGGTAACACCGGGGAGCTGTTTTTT.

This chain connects TRBV29-1 to TRBJ2-1, with D hard to call. The CDR3 extends over 8 amino acids. Germline-derived CDR1 and CDR2 are SQVTM and ANQGSEA. V lost 5 bases and J 14 bases, leaving 7 bases between the germline ends. The CDR3 sequence is CSVKPEFF. CDR3 nucleotide sequence: TGCAGCGTTAAACCCGAGTTCTTC.

This clonotype was counted a few times. The V call is TRBV6-4, the J call TRBJ2-2; D might be TRBD1 (6 bases). The V end lost 6 bases, the J end lost 1 base, and 9 bases lay between the germline ends. The CDR3 is 14 residues long. The V gene's germline CDR1 is MRHNA and CDR2 SNTAGT. CDR3 DNA: TGTGCCAGCAGGGTGACAGGGAACACCGGGGAGCTGTTTTTT. Amino acids: CASRVTGNTGELFF.

The rearrangement joins TRBV5-1 to TRBJ1-1, with D tentatively TRBD1 (5 bases). Germline loops: CDR1 SGHRS, CDR2 YFSETQ. The CDR3 consists of 13 residues. V was cut by 4 bases and J by 4 bases, with 11 bases left in between. CDR3 DNA sequence: TGCGCCAGCAGCCGGGGGGTAAGCACTGAAGCTTTCTTT. This sequence encodes CASSRGVSTEAFF.

Here the CDR3 reads CASRKGSGQPQHF. The CDR3 DNA sequence: TGTGCCAGCAGAAAAGGGTCGGGGCAGCCCCAGCATTTT. The chain uses TRBV6-2 or TRBV6-3 and TRBJ1-5; D remains ambiguous. The CDR3 is 13 amino acids. Between the trimmed V and J ends, which lost 6 bases and 7 bases, there was a span of 13 bases. The germline V gene encodes CDR1 MNHEY and CDR2 SVGEGT.

The chain combines TRBV19 with TRBJ1-1, with D hard to call. In germline, CDR1 is LNHDA, CDR2 SQIVND (reference sequence). Trimming took 4 bases from V and 5 from J, leaving 11 bases between them. There are 13 residues in the CDR3. CDR3 nucleotides: TGTGCCAGTAGTAACCCCCGGGGAACTGAAGCTTTCTTT. It specifies CASSNPRGTEAFF.

Only a few counts were recorded for this clonotype. The V and J genes are TRBV29-1 and TRBJ1-2; the D is unclear. Germline CDR1 SQVTM, CDR2 ANQGSEA. The CDR3 spans 16 residues. V shed 2 bases and J shed 2 bases, with 18 bases lying between them. CDR3 protein: CSVELATTPRNYGYTF. CDR3 in DNA: TGCAGCGTTGAATTAGCGACGACCCCGAGGAACTATGGCTACACCTTC.

CDR3 loop: CASRSQINYGYTF. DNA of the CDR3: TGTGCCAGCAGGTCACAGATTAACTATGGCTACACCTTC. V gene TRBV12-3 or TRBV12-4 combines with J gene TRBJ1-2; D remains unclear. V lost 6 bases to trimming and J lost 1 base, with 9 bases between them. The CDR3 is made up of 13 amino acids.

The gene calls are TRBV6-5 and TRBJ1-2, with D tentatively TRBD1 (6 bases). From germline, CDR1 is MNHEY and CDR2 SVGAGI. V was pared by 2 bases and J by 2 bases, with 9 bases between. The CDR3 is 14 residues long. The CDR3 DNA reads TGTGCCAGCAGTTACGCTCAGGGGAACTATGGCTACACCTTC. Its protein product is CASSYAQGNYGYTF.

The chain uses TRBV27 and TRBJ2-1; possibly TRBD1 for D (6 bases). The CDR3 loop spans 15 amino acids. The V end lost 4 bases, the J end lost 3 bases, and 13 bases lay between the germline ends. Per germline, CDR1 MNHEY and CDR2 SMNVEV (reference sequence). CDR3 coding DNA: TGTGCCAGCAGTTGGACAGCGCCAAACTACAATGAGCAGTTCTTC. Encoded protein: CASSWTAPNYNEQFF.

The CDR3 region is CASGLGIQGQKDTQYF. CDR3 DNA: TGTGCTAGTGGTTTGGGCATACAGGGGCAGAAGGATACGCAGTATTTT. The chain links TRBV12-5 to TRBJ2-3, with 7 bases that match TRBD1. The CDR3 covers 16 residues. V was clipped by 1 base and J by 6 bases; unmatched bases: 10. Germline V lookup: CDR1 LGHNT, CDR2 FRNRAP.

The rearrangement uses TRBV27 and TRBJ2-5; 9 bases are shared with TRBD2. Germline V CDR1 and CDR2: MNHEY, SMNVEV (reference sequence). This CDR3 has 18 amino acids. V was pared by 5 bases and J by 5 bases, with 18 bases of the junction left unmatched. In nucleotides, the CDR3 is TGTGCCAGCAGTATTCGGACTAGCGCCCTACCCAATACGGAGACCCAGTACTTC. It is translated as CASSIRTSALPNTETQYF.

This clonotype occurred a few times. The chain links TRBV5-1 to TRBJ1-1, with TRBD1 matching 7 bases. Germline loops: CDR1 SGHRS, CDR2 YFSETQ. J was trimmed by 0 bases and V by 4 bases; bases with no gene match: 9. This CDR3 comprises 16 residues. The CDR3, as DNA: TGCGCCAGCAGCCCAGGGGACAGAGACTTGAACACTGAAGCTTTCTTT. Its translation is CASSPGDRDLNTEAFF.

This clonotype occurred a few times. CDR3 region: CSARSPPNTEAFF. The CDR3, as DNA: TGCAGTGCTAGGAGTCCCCCCAACACTGAAGCTTTCTTT. The chain has TRBV20-1 and TRBJ1-1; D gene uncertain. CDR1 is DFQATT and CDR2 is SNEGSKA in the germline V gene (reference sequence). V was trimmed by 3 bases and J by 2 bases, leaving 10 bases between them. This CDR3 is built from 13 residues.